The rows below give T cell receptor beta chains drawn from one sample of a study of blood T cell repertoires in COVID-19. Libraries were prepared by immunoSEQ multiplex PCR; TCRdb keeps only in-frame clonotypes and omits some of them. Among some 82,000 clones listed, over 70% were seen once. The sample comprised peripheral blood. The source is a man at least 80 years old with active or convalescent COVID-19. Each CDR3 is given with its conserved first and last residue. Each record gives: V gene, D gene, clone size, J gene, CDR3 protein, CDR3 DNA. A D gene is named only where the DNA matches it firmly. A row's size may be missing; if present it is once, few, many or a size class.

V gene: TRBV28
D gene: .
clone size: .
J gene: TRBJ1-2
CDR3 protein: CASSSKAGGYTF
CDR3 DNA: TGTGCCAGCAGTTCAAAAGCGGGAGGCTACACCTTC

V gene: TRBV27
D gene: TRBD1
clone size: .
J gene: TRBJ1-4
CDR3 protein: CASRFSPTGGGKLFF
CDR3 DNA: TGTGCCAGCAGGTTCAGTCCGACAGGGGGCGGAAAACTGTTTTTT

V gene: TRBV15
D gene: .
clone size: .
J gene: TRBJ1-2
CDR3 protein: CATSRAAEPGYGYTF
CDR3 DNA: TGTGCCACCAGCAGAGCTGCGGAGCCCGGCTATGGCTACACCTTC

V gene: TRBV5-5
D gene: TRBD2
clone size: .
J gene: TRBJ2-2
CDR3 protein: CASSRTPSGRGPGELFF
CDR3 DNA: TGTGCCAGCAGCCGGACACCTAGCGGGAGGGGTCCCGGGGAGCTGTTTTTT

V gene: TRBV4-1
D gene: TRBD1
clone size: .
J gene: TRBJ2-5
CDR3 protein: CASSQGQGRETQYF
CDR3 DNA: TGCGCCAGCAGCCAAGGACAGGGGAGGGAGACCCAGTACTTC

V gene: TRBV28
D gene: .
clone size: .
J gene: TRBJ1-1
CDR3 protein: CASSFPRSPGTEAFF
CDR3 DNA: TGTGCCAGCAGTTTCCCCCGTTCACCCGGGACTGAAGCTTTCTTT

V gene: TRBV14
D gene: TRBD1
clone size: once
J gene: TRBJ2-7
CDR3 protein: CASSLPGTGLYEQYF
CDR3 DNA: TGTGCCAGCAGCCTGCCCGGGACAGGGTTATACGAGCAGTACTTC

V gene: TRBV11-3
D gene: TRBD1
clone size: .
J gene: TRBJ2-2
CDR3 protein: CASSLGGGQANTGELFF
CDR3 DNA: TGTGCCAGCAGCTTAGGAGGAGGACAGGCTAACACCGGGGAGCTGTTTTTT

V gene: TRBV19
D gene: TRBD1
clone size: .
J gene: TRBJ1-4
CDR3 protein: CASSITGGIGATNEKLFF
CDR3 DNA: TGTGCCAGTAGTATCACAGGGGGCATAGGTGCAACTAATGAAAAACTGTTTTTT

V gene: TRBV10-2
D gene: .
clone size: .
J gene: TRBJ1-4
CDR3 protein: CASSDGSTTNEKLFF
CDR3 DNA: TGCGCCAGCAGCGACGGGTCAACAACTAATGAAAAACTGTTTTTT

V gene: TRBV4-2
D gene: .
clone size: .
J gene: TRBJ2-3
CDR3 protein: CASSQGSGRLTDTQYF
CDR3 DNA: TGTGCCAGCAGCCAAGGATCCGGGAGACTCACAGATACGCAGTATTTT

V gene: TRBV19
D gene: .
clone size: once
J gene: TRBJ1-3
CDR3 protein: CASSILPNSGNTIYF
CDR3 DNA: TGTGCCAGTAGTATCCTACCGAACTCTGGAAACACCATATATTTT

V gene: TRBV18
D gene: TRBD1
clone size: .
J gene: TRBJ1-5
CDR3 protein: CASSPRHTGGYSNQPQHF
CDR3 DNA: TGTGCCAGCTCACCCAGACATACAGGGGGCTATAGCAATCAGCCCCAGCATTTT

V gene: TRBV3-1/TRBV3-2
D gene: TRBD2
clone size: once
J gene: TRBJ2-7
CDR3 protein: CASSRGGASLEQYF
CDR3 DNA: TGTGCCAGCAGCCGCGGGGGGGCCTCCCTCGAGCAGTACTTC

V gene: TRBV6-4
D gene: TRBD2
clone size: .
J gene: TRBJ2-7
CDR3 protein: CASSLAGGDYEQYF
CDR3 DNA: TGTGCCAGCAGTCTAGCGGGAGGAGACTACGAGCAGTACTTC

V gene: TRBV4-3
D gene: TRBD1
clone size: .
J gene: TRBJ1-5
CDR3 protein: CASSQDLGQGPDQPQHF
CDR3 DNA: TGCGCCAGCAGCCAAGATCTAGGACAGGGGCCGGATCAGCCCCAGCATTTT

V gene: TRBV3-1/TRBV3-2
D gene: .
clone size: .
J gene: TRBJ2-5
CDR3 protein: CASSQERLAQETQYF
CDR3 DNA: TGTGCCAGCAGCCAAGAGCGGTTGGCCCAAGAGACCCAGTACTTC

V gene: TRBV23-1
D gene: TRBD1
clone size: .
J gene: TRBJ1-2
CDR3 protein: CASSHRARQGAYGYTF
CDR3 DNA: TGCGCCAGCAGCCATCGGGCGAGACAGGGCGCGTATGGCTACACCTTC

V gene: TRBV5-6
D gene: TRBD2
clone size: once
J gene: TRBJ2-7
CDR3 protein: CASSAGLAGGYEQYF
CDR3 DNA: TGTGCCAGCAGCGCGGGACTAGCGGGAGGTTACGAGCAGTACTTC

V gene: TRBV20-1
D gene: .
clone size: .
J gene: TRBJ1-1
CDR3 protein: CSASLSWTVMNTEAFF
CDR3 DNA: TGCAGTGCTAGTCTCTCTTGGACAGTGATGAACACTGAAGCTTTCTTT

V gene: TRBV20-1
D gene: TRBD1
clone size: .
J gene: TRBJ2-7
CDR3 protein: CSASRGRGQGTHEQYF
CDR3 DNA: TGCAGTGCTAGTAGGGGTCGGGGACAGGGGACTCACGAGCAGTACTTC

V gene: TRBV6-6
D gene: .
clone size: .
J gene: TRBJ1-1
CDR3 protein: CASSPQLDTEAFF
CDR3 DNA: TGTGCCAGCAGCCCACAACTAGACACTGAAGCTTTCTTT

V gene: TRBV19
D gene: TRBD2
clone size: .
J gene: TRBJ2-1
CDR3 protein: CASSIVAGGPVEQFF
CDR3 DNA: TGTGCCAGTAGTATAGTTGCGGGAGGGCCCGTTGAGCAGTTCTTC

V gene: TRBV5-4
D gene: TRBD1
clone size: .
J gene: TRBJ1-6
CDR3 protein: CASSLITVGQGGSPLHF
CDR3 DNA: TGTGCCAGCAGCTTGATTACCGTGGGACAGGGAGGATCACCCCTCCACTTT

V gene: TRBV7-2
D gene: TRBD1
clone size: .
J gene: TRBJ1-2
CDR3 protein: CASSSTGTVYGYTF
CDR3 DNA: TGTGCCAGCAGCTCAACCGGGACAGTCTATGGCTACACCTTC

V gene: TRBV24-1
D gene: .
clone size: once
J gene: TRBJ1-5
CDR3 protein: CATSDSGTGQPQHF
CDR3 DNA: TGTGCCACCAGTGATTCTGGTACGGGGCAGCCCCAGCATTTT

V gene: TRBV3-1/TRBV3-2
D gene: .
clone size: .
J gene: TRBJ2-7
CDR3 protein: CASSQGWGTEQYF
CDR3 DNA: TGTGCCAGCAGCCAAGGGTGGGGCACCGAGCAGTACTTC

V gene: TRBV5-5
D gene: TRBD1
clone size: .
J gene: TRBJ1-5
CDR3 protein: CASSWGQGPRTNQPQHF
CDR3 DNA: TGTGCCAGCAGCTGGGGACAGGGCCCCAGGACCAATCAGCCCCAGCATTTT

V gene: TRBV5-4
D gene: .
clone size: .
J gene: TRBJ2-5
CDR3 protein: CASSLLPSVQETQYF
CDR3 DNA: TGTGCCAGCAGCTTGTTACCTAGTGTTCAGGAGACCCAGTACTTC

V gene: TRBV4-3
D gene: .
clone size: .
J gene: TRBJ1-6
CDR3 protein: CASSQSGNSPLHF
CDR3 DNA: TGCGCCAGCAGCCAATCGGGTAATTCACCCCTCCACTTT

V gene: TRBV5-1
D gene: TRBD2
clone size: .
J gene: TRBJ2-2
CDR3 protein: CASRVGLARKGGELFF
CDR3 DNA: TGCGCCAGCAGGGTTGGACTAGCGCGAAAGGGCGGGGAGCTGTTTTTT

V gene: TRBV6-5
D gene: TRBD1
clone size: .
J gene: TRBJ2-7
CDR3 protein: CASSTTGPNYEQYF
CDR3 DNA: TGTGCCAGCAGTACGACAGGGCCCAATTACGAGCAGTACTTC

V gene: TRBV6-5
D gene: .
clone size: large
J gene: TRBJ1-5
CDR3 protein: CASRQGAGNQPQHF
CDR3 DNA: TGTGCCAGCAGACAGGGTGCTGGCAATCAGCCCCAGCATTTT

V gene: TRBV28
D gene: .
clone size: few
J gene: TRBJ1-1
CDR3 protein: CASTGNTEAFF
CDR3 DNA: TGTGCCAGCACAGGGAACACTGAAGCTTTCTTT

V gene: TRBV28
D gene: .
clone size: few
J gene: TRBJ1-5
CDR3 protein: CASSQGMRPQHF
CDR3 DNA: TGTGCCAGCAGCCAGGGGATGCGGCCCCAGCATTTT

V gene: TRBV3-1/TRBV3-2
D gene: .
clone size: .
J gene: TRBJ1-1
CDR3 protein: CASSGGEVTEAFF
CDR3 DNA: TGTGCCAGCAGCGGAGGAGAAGTCACTGAAGCTTTCTTT

V gene: TRBV6-6
D gene: .
clone size: .
J gene: TRBJ2-7
CDR3 protein: CASSDYLEQYF
CDR3 DNA: TGTGCCAGCTCTGACTACCTCGAGCAGTACTTC

V gene: TRBV15
D gene: TRBD1
clone size: .
J gene: TRBJ2-6
CDR3 protein: CATSGATGTGANVLTF
CDR3 DNA: TGTGCCACCAGCGGTGCGACAGGGACTGGGGCCAACGTCCTGACTTTC

V gene: TRBV19
D gene: TRBD2
clone size: once
J gene: TRBJ2-5
CDR3 protein: CASRPPSGRPNQETQYF
CDR3 DNA: TGTGCCAGTAGACCGCCTAGCGGGAGGCCCAATCAAGAGACCCAGTACTTC

V gene: TRBV7-2
D gene: TRBD2
clone size: .
J gene: TRBJ2-3
CDR3 protein: CASSLVGVAGGGRNTQYF
CDR3 DNA: TGTGCCAGCAGCTTAGTTGGTGTAGCGGGGGGTGGGCGAAATACGCAGTATTTT

V gene: TRBV6-2/TRBV6-3
D gene: TRBD2
clone size: .
J gene: TRBJ2-5
CDR3 protein: CASSYWGLAGLEETQYF
CDR3 DNA: TGTGCCAGCAGTTACTGGGGACTAGCGGGGCTGGAAGAGACCCAGTACTTC

V gene: TRBV12-3/TRBV12-4
D gene: .
clone size: .
J gene: TRBJ2-4
CDR3 protein: CASSLQAKNIQYF
CDR3 DNA: TGTGCCAGCAGTTTACAGGCCAAAAACATTCAGTACTTC

V gene: TRBV6-2/TRBV6-3
D gene: TRBD2
clone size: .
J gene: TRBJ2-1
CDR3 protein: CASSYLIRFREGRTYNEQFF
CDR3 DNA: TGTGCCAGCAGTTACTTAATCCGGTTCAGGGAGGGAAGAACCTACAATGAGCAGTTCTTC

V gene: TRBV7-2
D gene: TRBD2
clone size: .
J gene: TRBJ2-7
CDR3 protein: CASSKSGNLYEQYF
CDR3 DNA: TGTGCCAGCAGCAAAAGCGGGAACCTCTACGAGCAGTACTTC

V gene: TRBV7-8
D gene: TRBD1
clone size: .
J gene: TRBJ2-5
CDR3 protein: CASSSTGGSGPRETQYF
CDR3 DNA: TGTGCCAGCAGCTCGACAGGGGGCTCGGGTCCGAGGGAGACCCAGTACTTC

V gene: TRBV28
D gene: TRBD2
clone size: once
J gene: TRBJ2-2
CDR3 protein: CASSLLAANTGELFF
CDR3 DNA: TGTGCCAGCAGTTTGCTAGCGGCGAACACCGGGGAGCTGTTTTTT

V gene: TRBV7-2
D gene: TRBD2
clone size: .
J gene: TRBJ2-1
CDR3 protein: CASSPGLAGAGEQFF
CDR3 DNA: TGTGCCAGCAGCCCCGGACTAGCGGGAGCGGGTGAGCAGTTCTTC

V gene: TRBV5-1
D gene: .
clone size: .
J gene: TRBJ1-5
CDR3 protein: CASSPGDGKQPQHF
CDR3 DNA: TGCGCCAGCAGCCCCGGAGACGGGAAACAGCCCCAGCATTTT

V gene: TRBV24-1
D gene: .
clone size: .
J gene: TRBJ1-5
CDR3 protein: CATSDSSGTLYQPQHF
CDR3 DNA: TGTGCCACCAGTGATTCTTCCGGGACACTTTATCAGCCCCAGCATTTT

V gene: TRBV30
D gene: .
clone size: .
J gene: TRBJ2-2
CDR3 protein: CAWSVQPPPNTGELFF
CDR3 DNA: TGTGCCTGGAGTGTACAGCCACCACCTAACACCGGGGAGCTGTTTTTT

V gene: TRBV2
D gene: TRBD2
clone size: .
J gene: TRBJ2-3
CDR3 protein: CASNGLVPDTQYF
CDR3 DNA: TGTGCCAGCAACGGACTAGTGCCAGATACGCAGTATTTT

V gene: TRBV6-2/TRBV6-3
D gene: TRBD1
clone size: .
J gene: TRBJ1-5
CDR3 protein: CASSRRTGDGNQPQHF
CDR3 DNA: TGTGCCAGCAGCCGAAGGACAGGGGATGGCAATCAGCCCCAGCATTTT

V gene: TRBV2
D gene: .
clone size: once
J gene: TRBJ1-5
CDR3 protein: CASSEGARVISNQPQHF
CDR3 DNA: TGTGCCAGCAGTGAAGGGGCCCGCGTTATTAGCAATCAGCCCCAGCATTTT